The 19 T cell receptor beta chains given below trace back to one sample, sequenced in a study of human versus mouse CDR3 diversity and MHC coevolution. TCRdb's table, derived via immunoSEQ multiplex PCR, lists solely in-frame clones and lacks some. The repertoire holds 86,000 or so clones, about 93% seen once, with around 1.3% in the top ten. Sequenced material: naive CD4+ T cells from blood. Subset defined: CD45RO-negative CD62L-positive naive CD4 T cells. All receptors come from a person aged 30 to 69 in good health.

The chain employs TRBV7-8 and TRBJ2-1; TRBD2 aligns across 7 bases. The length of the CDR3 is 13 residues. The junction had 7 bases not matched to a gene; V was cut back by 5 bases and J by 9 bases. Per germline, CDR1 SGHVS and CDR2 FQNEAQ. The CDR3 DNA reads as TGTGCCAGCAGCGTAAGCGGGATCTTTGAGCAGTTCTTC. This sequence encodes CASSVSGIFEQFF. Based on the CDR3 plus reference TRBV7-8 and TRBJ2-1, the full variable domain is GAGVSQSPRYKVAKRGQDVALRCDPISGHVSLFWYQQALGQGPEFLTYFQNEAQLDKSGLPSDRFFAERPEGSVSTLKIQRTQQEDSAVYLCASSVSGIFEQFFGPGTRLTVL.

V usage is TRBV6-1 and J usage is TRBJ1-1, with 10 bases identical to TRBD1. The V and J ends lost 10 bases and 5 bases, in that order; junction bases with no gene match: 10. The CDR3 has 14 residues. CDR1 and CDR2 (germline): MNHNS, SASEGT. The CDR3 nucleotides are TGTGCCACAACGTACGGACAGGGGGAAACTGAAGCTTTCTTT. Translating gives CATTYGQGETEAFF.

The rearrangement joins TRBV7-2 to TRBJ2-5; D may be TRBD1 (5 bases). Per germline, CDR1 SGHTA and CDR2 FQGNSA. CDR3 length: 12 amino acids. V was cut by 3 bases and J by 5 bases, with 7 bases left in between. The CDR3 DNA follows: TGTGCCAGCAGCTTTAGGGGTGAGACCCAGTACTTC. Its translation is CASSFRGETQYF.

Points on this clone: One junction end disagrees with the germline gene, perhaps due to a read error. The chain joins TRBV18 to TRBJ1-5; 7 bases match TRBD1. CDR3 length: 14 residues. From germline, CDR1 is KGHSH and CDR2 LQKENI. The CDR3 DNA follows: TGTGCCAGCTCACGAAACGACAGGGATCAGTCCCAGCATTTT. Amino acids: CASSRNDRDQSQHF.

The V and J genes are TRBV5-4 and TRBJ2-3; 8 bases match TRBD1. This CDR3 region has 16 residues. Germline CDR1 is SGHNT and CDR2 is YYREEE (reference sequence). Germline trimming cut 4 bases from V and 2 bases from J; bases unmatched to any gene: 9. CDR3 amino acids: CASSGPRGPNTDTQYF. CDR3 sequence (DNA): TGTGCCAGCAGCGGCCCCAGGGGGCCAAACACAGATACGCAGTATTTT. Full variable domain (rest looked up from reference TRBV5-4 and TRBJ2-3): ETGVTQSPTHLIKTRGQQVTLRCSSQSGHNTVSWYQQALGQGPQFIFQYYREEENGRGNFPPRFSGLQFPNYSSELNVNALELDDSALYLCASSGPRGPNTDTQYFGPGTRLTVL.

This clone was recorded a few times. The gene calls are TRBV2 and TRBJ2-3, with D maybe TRBD1 (5 bases). The CDR3 runs 14 residues. Per germline, CDR1 SNHLY and CDR2 FYNNEI. Trimming pared 4 bases from V and 0 bases from J, leaving 8 bases between. CDR3 residues: CASSVTASTDTQYF. CDR3 coding DNA: TGTGCCAGCAGTGTGACAGCTAGCACAGATACGCAGTATTTT.

The chain is built from TRBV6-1 and TRBJ2-7; D possibly corresponds to TRBD1 (6 bases). Germline CDR1 reads MNHNS; CDR2 reads SASEGT. The CDR3 consists of 15 residues. The V end was cut by 6 bases, the J end by 1 base, with 16 bases between. In DNA form, the CDR3 reads TGTGCCAGCAGGAGGTTACAGGGAGCTTCCTACGAGCAGTACTTC. Its protein product is CASRRLQGASYEQYF.

The gene calls are TRBV28 and TRBJ2-3, with 10 bases fitting TRBD1. The CDR3 spans 15 residues. V shed 3 bases, J shed 5 bases, and the junction held 5 bases outside the gene matches. Germline-derived CDR1 and CDR2 are MDHEN and SYDVKM. The CDR3 bases are TGTGCCAGCAGTTTGGCGGGACAGGGGAGAGATACGCAGTATTTT. Its translation is CASSLAGQGRDTQYF.

The chain uses TRBV5-1 and TRBJ1-2; TRBD1 matches at 7 bases. Germline V gene sequence: CDR1 SGHRS, CDR2 YFSETQ. Trimming cost V 6 bases and J 9 bases; bases outside gene matches: 8. This CDR3 contains 12 residues. The CDR3 DNA reads as TGCGCCAGCAATAGAGACAGGGATAGCTACACCTTC. Protein product: CASNRDRDSYTF.

The chain joins TRBV28 to TRBJ2-7, with 10 bases lining up with TRBD1. The CDR3 runs 15 residues. The germline gives CDR1 MDHEN, CDR2 SYDVKM. After removal of 5 bases from V and 5 bases from J, the junction contained 9 bases not matched to a gene. This chain's CDR3 is CASSARGTGANEQYF. CDR3 in DNA: TGTGCCAGCAGTGCCAGAGGGACAGGGGCCAACGAGCAGTACTTC. Full variable domain (rest looked up from reference TRBV28 and TRBJ2-7): DVKVTQSSRYLVKRTGEKVFLECVQDMDHENMFWYRQDPGLGLRLIYFSYDVKMKEKGDIPEGYSVSREKKERFSLILESASTNQTSMYLCASSARGTGANEQYFGPGTRLTVT.

The rearrangement uses TRBV18 and TRBJ1-2; TRBD1 agrees at 8 bases. Germline lookup yields CDR1 KGHSH and CDR2 LQKENI. J was trimmed by 7 bases and V by 1 base; bases with no gene match: 11. There are 16 residues in the CDR3. DNA for the CDR3: TGTGCCAGCTCACCACTGAGCGGCCAGGGGGCGCGTGGCTACACCTTC. Translation: CASSPLSGQGARGYTF.

This clone came up once. This sample also contains other DNA sequences that code for the same CDR3. This chain links TRBV7-9 with TRBJ1-2, with 9 bases lining up with TRBD1. Per germline, CDR1 SEHNR and CDR2 FQNEAQ (reference sequence). CDR3 length: 14 amino acids. After removal of 6 bases from V and 3 bases from J, the junction contained 5 bases not matched to a gene. CDR3 sequence: CASSLGQGDYGYTF. In nucleotides, the CDR3 is TGTGCCAGCAGTTTGGGACAGGGAGACTATGGCTACACCTTC.

This clone has only a few counts. The chain is built from TRBV5-5 and TRBJ1-1; TRBD1 agrees at 8 bases. The CDR3 spans 14 residues. J gave up 4 bases and V 1 base, and 3 bases lay outside the gene matches. Germline V gives CDR1 SGHKS, CDR2 YYEKEE (reference sequence). The CDR3 DNA reads as TGTGCCAGCAGCTTGCAGGGGGCTGGCACTGAAGCTTTCTTT. The encoded protein is CASSLQGAGTEAFF.

In the case of this clone: It is unclear where the CDR3 begins or ends on the DNA, so no DNA is shown, and the CDR3 is as TCRdb lists it. The V gene is TRBV10-3, the J gene TRBJ2-2; the D call TRBD1 from the table was never checked on the DNA. The CDR3 is 15 residues long, ends included. Germline V gene data show CDR1 as ENHRY and CDR2 as SYGVKD. The CDR3 sequence is CAISQDILRAGELFF.

The chain combines TRBV6-1 with TRBJ2-7; TRBD1 aligns across 8 bases. The V gene end was trimmed by 1 base and the J gene end by 4 bases; junction bases not matched to a gene: 6. Germline CDR1 MNHNS, CDR2 SASEGT. This CDR3 has 15 amino acids. Here the CDR3 reads CASSEGGQGAYEQYF. DNA for the CDR3: TGTGCCAGCAGTGAAGGGGGGCAGGGGGCGTACGAGCAGTACTTC.

The chain employs TRBV7-2 and TRBJ2-3; 12 positions agree with TRBD2. Germline trimming cut 1 base from V and 1 base from J; bases unmatched to any gene: 6. The CDR3 runs to 18 residues. In germline, CDR1 is SGHTA, CDR2 FQGNSA. The CDR3 DNA reads TGTGCCAGCAGCTTAGTGCTAGCGGGGGGGCCGGGCACAGATACGCAGTATTTT. As protein: CASSLVLAGGPGTDTQYF.

The CDR3 nucleotides read TGTGCCAGCAGGGGGACTAGCGGCTACGAGCAGTACTTC. Amino acid sequence: CASRGTSGYEQYF. This chain links TRBV6-1 with TRBJ2-7; 11 bases line up with TRBD2. CDR3 length: 13 amino acids. The trim removed 6 bases at V and 3 bases at J, leaving 1 base unmatched. Looked up from germline, CDR1 is MNHNS and CDR2 is SASEGT.

The genes are TRBV7-2 and TRBJ1-1; D ambiguous. The CDR3 consists of 14 residues. From germline, CDR1 is SGHTA and CDR2 FQGNSA. The V end was cut by 10 bases, the J end by 0 bases, with 15 bases between. In nucleotides, the CDR3 is TGTGCCACCCTAGGGAGCAGATTGAACACTGAAGCTTTCTTT. Its protein is CATLGSRLNTEAFF.

The V and J genes are TRBV5-8 and TRBJ2-1, with D possibly being TRBD1 (5 bases). With 0 bases removed from V and 2 bases from J, the gap between germline ends came to 9 bases. CDR1 is SGHTS, CDR2 YDEGEE, per germline. This CDR3 comprises 15 residues. The CDR3 nucleotides are TGTGCCAGCAGCTTGGCAGGGTTGACCTACAATGAGCAGTTCTTC. This sequence encodes CASSLAGLTYNEQFF.